This record concerns one T cell receptor beta chain sequence. Antigen: not known. The data stem from a study of cytomegalovirus exposure and HLA in healthy donors. Study in general: Drawn from HLA-typed donors, some 80 million unique TCRs were held in an early data release.

PCR used 60 Vbeta primers and 13 Jbeta primers. Method: immunoSEQ multiplex PCR; TCRdb's copy keeps in-frame clones and lacks some. Among some 200,000 clones listed, roughly 80% were seen once. The CDR3 is 11 residues long. Trimming took 4 bases from V and 9 from J, leaving 7 bases between them. CDR1 SGHTA and CDR2 FQGTGA come from the germline V gene. Study-level findings and limits: The authors later linked a missense DCLRE1C variant to TCR beta V- and J-gene trimming. Across donors, sequencing depth was assumed by presence/absence analyses to be roughly uniform.

The TCR was taken from a girl between 10 and 17 years old in good health and CMV-seronegative. Material: PBMCs. This chain links TRBV7-3 with TRBJ2-1; D is unclear. The CDR3 sequence is CASSSGGEQFF. The CDR3 region has the DNA TGTGCCAGCAGCTCGGGTGGTGAGCAGTTCTTC.